The rows below give T cell receptor beta chains drawn from one sample of a study of shared clonotypes between healthy human individuals. Only in-frame clones appear in the TCRdb table, and some are missing; sequencing was by immunoSEQ multiplex PCR. Of roughly 770,000 clones in the sample, approximately 96% are singletons; the top ten hold over 0.2%. The sample was naive CD8+ T cells sorted from blood. Receptors originate from a young man in good health. The CDR3 runs from the conserved cysteine through the conserved F or W. The D gene is left open where the match is weak. Expanded clones are given a class, and other clones once, few, many or no size at all.

J gene,clone size,D gene,V gene,CDR3 DNA,CDR3 protein
TRBJ1-1,-,-,TRBV7-9,TGTGCCAGCAGCGAACCCAATACAGCTCCGAACACTGAAGCTTTCTTT,CASSEPNTAPNTEAFF
TRBJ1-4,once,TRBD1,TRBV27,TGTGCCAGCAGTTTATCGAGGGGCAGGGGGCAGGAAAAACTGTTTTTT,CASSLSRGRGQEKLFF
TRBJ2-3,-,TRBD2,TRBV29-1,TGCAGCGCAACGATAGCGGGAGGCCTCACAGATACGCAGTATTTT,CSATIAGGLTDTQYF
TRBJ2-7,once,-,TRBV7-3,TGTGCCAGCAGCCTCTCTCTCGGGAAAGAAAACGAGCAGTACTTC,CASSLSLGKENEQYF
TRBJ2-7,-,TRBD2,TRBV6-5,TGTGCCAGCAGTGGGGGACTAGCGGGAGACGAGCAGTACTTC,CASSGGLAGDEQYF
TRBJ2-7,once,-,TRBV6-5,TGTGCCAGCAGTCCAGGGTTCTTCTACGAGCAGTACTTC,CASSPGFFYEQYF
TRBJ1-3,few,-,TRBV9,TGTGCCAGCAGCGTAGTAGGGGCGCCTGGAAACACCATATATTTT,CASSVVGAPGNTIYF
TRBJ2-1,-,-,TRBV27,TGTGCCAGCAGTTTCTCCAGCCTTCTGGACAATGAGCAGTTCTTC,CASSFSSLLDNEQFF
TRBJ2-1,-,TRBD2,TRBV19,TGTGCCAGTAGTACGAGTAGCGGGTATGAGCAGTTCTTC,CASSTSSGYEQFF
TRBJ2-7,-,-,TRBV7-9,TGTGCCAGCACGGGAATTTTAAGCTCCTACGAGCAGTACTTC,CASTGILSSYEQYF
TRBJ1-4,-,-,TRBV11-2,TGTGCCAGCAGGATCTGGGGGAGGAATGAAAAACTGTTTTTT,CASRIWGRNEKLFF
TRBJ2-7,-,TRBD1,TRBV5-1,TGCGCCAGCAGCTTACCCCCCAGGGGGCTGAACCCCTACGAGCAGTACTTC,CASSLPPRGLNPYEQYF
TRBJ1-1,-,TRBD1,TRBV25-1,TGTGCCAGCAGTGAATACCGACAGGGAGGCACTGAAGCTTTCTTT,CASSEYRQGGTEAFF
TRBJ2-7,few,TRBD1,TRBV9,TGTGCCAGCAGCGTGGGCGGGACAGGTCTAGCCTACGAGCAGTACTTC,CASSVGGTGLAYEQYF
TRBJ1-1,-,-,TRBV19,TGTGCCACTCAGACTAGCGGGAACACTGAAGCTTTCTTT,CATQTSGNTEAFF
TRBJ2-7,-,-,TRBV7-6,TGTGCCAGCAGCTTAGAACTAAACCCCCACGAGCAGTACTTC,CASSLELNPHEQYF
TRBJ2-7,-,-,TRBV7-9,TGTGCCAGCAGCTCACCGGGAACCTGGGACGAGCAGTACTTC,CASSSPGTWDEQYF
TRBJ2-1,-,TRBD2,TRBV27,TGTGCCAGCAGTTTATCGGGGGGGAGTTTTTACAATGAGCAGTTCTTC,CASSLSGGSFYNEQFF
TRBJ2-7,-,-,TRBV10-3,TGTGCCATCAGTGAGTCGGGGGACGTCTACGAGCAGTACTTC,CAISESGDVYEQYF
TRBJ1-1,-,-,TRBV12-5,TGTGCTAGTGGTTCGGGAACAGGGTCGGGGACTGAAGCTTTCTTT,CASGSGTGSGTEAFF
TRBJ2-1,-,-,TRBV28,TGTGCCAGCAGTTTCCTCCAACAAAACTCCTACAATGAGCAGTTCTTC,CASSFLQQNSYNEQFF
TRBJ2-7,-,TRBD1,TRBV7-9,TGTGCCAGCAGCTTAGGATGGGACAGCGCATTGTACGAGCAGTACTTC,CASSLGWDSALYEQYF
TRBJ2-1,-,TRBD2,TRBV10-2,TGCGCCAGCCTCTTTAGCGGGTCCGACAATGAGCAGTTCTTC,CASLFSGSDNEQFF
TRBJ2-1,once,TRBD2,TRBV5-8,TGTGCCAGCAGCTTGTTGGTGGGGTCTAGCGGGAGGGCCGTCAATGAGCAGTTCTTC,CASSLLVGSSGRAVNEQFF
TRBJ1-5,-,-,TRBV28,TGTGCCAGCAGTTTCCCCTCTTCCATGGACAGCTCAAATCAGCCCCAGCATTTT,CASSFPSSMDSSNQPQHF
TRBJ2-7,-,-,TRBV2,TGTGCCAGCAGTGAACTATCCTACGAGCAGTACTTC,CASSELSYEQYF
TRBJ2-7,-,TRBD1,TRBV29-1,TGCAGCGTTGTGGGCGAAGGGGGCTCCAACTACGAGCAGTACTTC,CSVVGEGGSNYEQYF
TRBJ2-5,-,TRBD2,TRBV10-2,TGCGCCAGCAATGACCTGACTAGCGGGCAAGAGACCCAGTACTTC,CASNDLTSGQETQYF
TRBJ2-2,-,-,TRBV29-1,TGCAGCGTTGAAAAGGGGAGGAGCACCGGGGAGCTGTTTTTT,CSVEKGRSTGELFF
TRBJ2-3,-,TRBD1,TRBV27,TGTGCCAGTGAAGGACAGGGAACAGATACGCAGTATTTT,CASEGQGTDTQYF
TRBJ1-2,-,TRBD1,TRBV5-4,TGTGCCAGCAGCGGCCCCGGGACAGGGGGCTTCTATGGCTACACCTTC,CASSGPGTGGFYGYTF
TRBJ2-1,-,-,TRBV7-9,TGTGCCAGCAGCTTAAGCAATGAGCAGTTCTTC,CASSLSNEQFF
TRBJ2-1,-,TRBD2,TRBV29-1,TGCAGCGTTGAAGAAGTCCAGCGGGAGGTTGGTAGCTCCTACAATGAGCAGTTCTTC,CSVEEVQREVGSSYNEQFF
TRBJ2-2,-,TRBD2,TRBV5-5,TGTGCCAGCAGCTTGGTGGCTAGCGGGAACACCGGGGAGCTGTTTTTT,CASSLVASGNTGELFF
TRBJ2-7,-,TRBD1,TRBV28,TGTGCCAGCAGTCCTCGACAGGGTTACTACGAGCAGTACTTC,CASSPRQGYYEQYF
TRBJ1-2,-,-,TRBV7-2,TGTGCCAGCAGCTTAGATGGGTCAGGGAACTATGGCTACACCTTC,CASSLDGSGNYGYTF
TRBJ2-1,-,-,TRBV7-8,TGTGCCAGCAGCTTATGGGCGGCAGGGAACCAACATGAGCAGTTCTTC,CASSLWAAGNQHEQFF
TRBJ2-7,-,TRBD2,TRBV10-3,TGTGCCATCAGTGAGTCATTTGGGGGGGAACCCCCCTACGAGCAGTACTTC,CAISESFGGEPPYEQYF
TRBJ1-2,-,TRBD1,TRBV7-9,TGTGCCAGCAGCTCCAACCGGGACAGCTCTCTATATGGCTACACCTTC,CASSSNRDSSLYGYTF
TRBJ2-5,once,-,TRBV9,TGTGCCAGCAGCGTGGGAGGAGGGGAGACCCAGTACTTC,CASSVGGGETQYF
TRBJ1-4,-,TRBD1,TRBV11-2,TGTGCCAGCAGTTACAGACCGTGGGGACAGGGGGCAATAGAGGAAAAACTGTTTTTT,CASSYRPWGQGAIEEKLFF
TRBJ2-7,-,-,TRBV27,TGTGCCAGCAGTTTATCAAGGCCAGGGTACTACGAGCAGTACTTC,CASSLSRPGYYEQYF
TRBJ1-1,-,-,TRBV7-9,TGTGCCAGCTTCGGCGACCGGGGAGGGAACACTGAAGCTTTCTTT,CASFGDRGGNTEAFF
TRBJ2-7,-,-,TRBV9,TGTGCCAGCAGCGTAACTGACAGTCTGGAGCAGTACTTC,CASSVTDSLEQYF
TRBJ1-1,-,-,TRBV5-8,TGTGCCAGCAGCTTCATATTGAACACTGAAGCTTTCTTT,CASSFILNTEAFF
TRBJ2-1,-,TRBD1,TRBV10-3,TGTGCCATCAAGGTGGACAGGGAAGTTGTTGAGCAGTTCTTC,CAIKVDREVVEQFF
TRBJ1-2,-,-,TRBV25-1,TGTGCCAGCAGTGAGAGACAGGCTCTTGGCAACTATGGCTACACCTTC,CASSERQALGNYGYTF
TRBJ2-4,-,TRBD2,TRBV4-2,TGTGCCAGCAGCCAAGAAGTAGCGGGAACGCCCAAAAACATTCAGTACTTC,CASSQEVAGTPKNIQYF
TRBJ1-1,-,TRBD1,TRBV25-1,TGTGCCAGCCGCAATGACAGGGAGACTGAAGCTTTCTTT,CASRNDRETEAFF